Listed here is a single T cell receptor (beta chain). Antigen unknown. Method: immunoSEQ multiplex PCR; TCRdb's copy keeps in-frame clones and lacks some. The sample has 95,000 to 150,000 clones, around 92% seen once. Deletions cut 4 bases from V and 0 bases from J, with 12 bases between. The germline CDR1 and CDR2 sequences are SGDLS and YYNGEE. The CDR3 has 15 residues. This specimen comes from a study of T cell responses to AZD1222 COVID-19 vaccine. Study-level results: Repertoires were obtained solely post-peak T cell response.

This clonotype was sampled from an adult in good health. This chain connects TRBV9 to TRBJ2-3; no clear D. The specimen comprised peripheral blood, sampled on day 0 of AZD1222 vaccination. The CDR3 protein is CASSRRTLSTDTQYF. As DNA, the CDR3 is TGTGCCAGCAGCAGACGGACCCTCAGCACAGATACGCAGTATTTT.